Below, one TCR beta chain is given with its context. Its antigen is unidentified. This sample is drawn from a study of identical twins. Study-level findings and limits: In zero-insertion analyses, partial confounding could arise from invariant MAIT and iNKT cells. Clonotypes of the beta chain that were abundant in cord blood carried fewer insertions (memory repertoires showed none).

Unique molecular identifiers were in the cDNA, with template-switch universal primer binding. Via MiXCR, TCRdb re-called the 5' RACE reads, giving one row per CDR3 protein. Here the sample spans hundreds of thousands of distinct CDR3 sequences, 5.5% to 6.5% being singletons. The CDR3 loop spans 14 amino acids. V trimming: 4 bases; J trimming: 10 bases; junction bases outside the gene matches: 6. Germline assignment: CDR1 LGHNA and CDR2 YNFKEQ. This clonotype was sampled from a man aged 18 to 35 in good health. The sequenced sample consisted of naive T cells sorted from blood. The gene calls are TRBV4-2 and TRBJ2-1, with 11 bases lining up with TRBD2. The CDR3 loop reads CASSRLAGGEEQFF. For the CDR3, the DNA is TGTGCCAGCAGCCGTTTAGCGGGAGGGGAGGAGCAGTTCTTC.